One sample yielded the 9 T cell receptor beta chains listed below, sequenced in a study of blood T cell repertoires in COVID-19. TCRdb's table, derived via immunoSEQ multiplex PCR, lists solely in-frame clones and lacks some. This sample has about 170,000 clones, with roughly 86% found just once. The sample taken for sequencing was peripheral blood. These receptors all stem from a woman older than 75 with COVID-19, enrolled during active disease.

The chain links TRBV5-1 to TRBJ2-2; TRBD1 matches at 8 bases. Trimming removed 4 bases from V and 3 bases from J; junction bases left unmatched: 2. Germline V lookup: CDR1 SGHRS, CDR2 YFSETQ. This CDR3 has 14 residues. The CDR3 DNA follows: TGCGCCAGCAGCCCGGACAGGGACACCGGGGAGCTGTTTTTT. Translation: CASSPDRDTGELFF.

The chain employs TRBV5-4 and TRBJ2-5, with 7 bases fitting TRBD2. Germline CDR1 and CDR2: SGHNT and YYREEE (reference sequence). Trimming cost V 4 bases and J 5 bases; bases outside gene matches: 11. CDR3 length: 15 amino acids. CDR3 sequence reads: CASSPALREGETQYF. The CDR3 DNA reads TGTGCCAGCAGCCCCGCGCTAAGGGAGGGGGAGACCCAGTACTTC.

DNA for the CDR3: TGTGCCAGCAGCCCAAGACTAGTGATATACGAGCAGTACTTC. Protein: CASSPRLVIYEQYF. The chain is built from TRBV7-8 and TRBJ2-7; weak D call: TRBD2 (6 bases). The CDR3 sequence is 14 residues long. Looked up from germline, CDR1 is SGHVS and CDR2 is FQNEAQ. Trimming took 5 bases from V and 4 from J, leaving 15 bases between them. Filled out from reference TRBV7-8 and TRBJ2-7, the complete variable domain reads GAGVSQSPRYKVAKRGQDVALRCDPISGHVSLFWYQQALGQGPEFLTYFQNEAQLDKSGLPSDRFFAERPEGSVSTLKIQRTQQEDSAVYLCASSPRLVIYEQYFGPGTRLTVT.

The chain couples TRBV28 to TRBJ1-5; 12 nucleotides line up with TRBD1. The CDR3 sequence is 15 residues long. In germline, CDR1 is MDHEN, CDR2 SYDVKM. V lost 2 bases and J lost 6; bases outside the gene matches: 2. Written as DNA, the CDR3 is TGTGCCAGCAGTTTAGGGACAGGGGGCCGTCAGCCCCAGCATTTT. It yields the protein CASSLGTGGRQPQHF. The full variable domain, completed using reference TRBV28 and TRBJ1-5, is DVKVTQSSRYLVKRTGEKVFLECVQDMDHENMFWYRQDPGLGLRLIYFSYDVKMKEKGDIPEGYSVSREKKERFSLILESASTNQTSMYLCASSLGTGGRQPQHFGDGTRLSIL.

This clone was observed a single time. The chain uses TRBV14 and TRBJ2-5, with D unclear. Trimming shortened V by 6 bases and J by 1 base, and 12 bases separated the two germline ends. The CDR3 covers 14 residues. Germline lookup yields CDR1 SGHDN and CDR2 FVKESK. The CDR3 reads CASSRDTTQETQYF. The DNA for the CDR3 is TGTGCCAGCAGTCGAGACACCACCCAAGAGACCCAGTACTTC.

This clone was recorded a few times. The chain couples TRBV7-8 to TRBJ1-5; 7 positions match TRBD1. This CDR3 spans 16 amino acids. CDR1 SGHVS and CDR2 FQNEAQ come from the germline V gene. Trimming removed 5 bases from V and 0 bases from J; junction bases left unmatched: 7. CDR3 protein: CASSGGTANSNQPQHF. For the CDR3, the DNA is TGTGCCAGCAGCGGAGGGACAGCTAATAGCAATCAGCCCCAGCATTTT. Combining the CDR3 with reference TRBV7-8 and TRBJ1-5 gives the whole variable domain GAGVSQSPRYKVAKRGQDVALRCDPISGHVSLFWYQQALGQGPEFLTYFQNEAQLDKSGLPSDRFFAERPEGSVSTLKIQRTQQEDSAVYLCASSGGTANSNQPQHFGDGTRLSIL.

This rearrangement joins TRBV29-1 to TRBJ1-4, with D perhaps TRBD1 (6 bases). Trimming shortened V by 5 bases and J by 3 bases, and 19 bases separated the two germline ends. CDR3 length: 16 amino acids. From germline, CDR1 is SQVTM and CDR2 ANQGSEA. The CDR3 here is CSVSQGPGQANEKLFF. The CDR3 bases are TGCAGCGTTTCCCAGGGACCGGGACAAGCTAATGAAAAACTGTTTTTT.

This clone has only a few counts. The rearrangement joins TRBV11-2 to TRBJ2-7; 9 bases agree with TRBD1. V shed 1 base, J shed 5 bases, and the junction held 6 bases outside the gene matches. The CDR3 spans 15 residues. Germline V lookup: CDR1 SGHAT, CDR2 FQNNGV. The CDR3: CASSLVWTGDHEQYF. CDR3 DNA: TGTGCCAGCAGCTTAGTTTGGACAGGGGATCACGAGCAGTACTTC.

Comment on this clone: Germline is not matched at one junction end, which may reflect a read error. This chain uses TRBV12-5 with TRBJ1-1; no reliable D call. CDR3 length equals 11 residues. Germline V gene lookup returns CDR1 LGHNT and CDR2 FRNRAP. CDR3: CASALNTEAFF. CDR3 DNA: TGTGCTAGTGCTTTGAACACTGAAGCTTTCTTT.